This record looks at one T cell receptor beta chain sequence and its context. The data belong to a study of blood T cell repertoires in COVID-19. Study-level background: Collection of acute and convalescent COVID-19 samples took place in the United States, Italy and Spain. Nucleic acid was either cDNA or gDNA, and it came from T cells, B-cell-depleted T cells, or PBMCs.

Authors' analysis steps: Reference gene primer amplification gave nucleated cell count estimates. Using immunoSEQ multiplex PCR, the repertoire was profiled, and TCRdb retains in-frame clones only, with some absent. For V, J and clone size, that table is used; D and trimming come from the DNA. This sample carries around 300,000 clones, roughly 89% of them seen once, and the ten largest clones take 3.5% to 4.5%. Self-reported history from a screening survey and questionnaire set each donor's cohort. The V gene lost 0 bases and the J gene lost 7 bases, with 13 bases spanning the gap. The CDR3 is 14 amino acids. CDR1 and CDR2 (germline): KGHSH, LQKENI.

Sequencing was carried out using PBMCs or T cells enriched from blood (not recorded which). The chain uses TRBV18 and TRBJ2-7, with D possibly being TRBD1 (5 bases). The sequence derives from a woman aged 18-29 years with acute COVID-19. CDR3 bases: TGTGCCAGCTCACCACCGTCGATCCAGGGTGAGCAGTACTTC. Translating it yields CASSPPSIQGEQYF.